The TCR beta chain under discussion was sequenced for a study of cytomegalovirus exposure and HLA in healthy donors. Per the germline V gene, CDR1 is SGHRS and CDR2 is YFSETQ. The CDR3 contains 15 residues. Trimming cost V 0 bases and J 4 bases; bases outside gene matches: 4. In the PCR, 60 Vbeta and 13 Jbeta primers were used. TCRdb's table, derived via immunoSEQ multiplex PCR, lists solely in-frame clones and lacks some. This sample has about 230,000 clones, with approximately 81% found just once. Sequenced material: PBMCs. The rearrangement joins TRBV5-1 to TRBJ2-3, with TRBD2 matching over 8 bases. The receptor's source is a human donor in good health. CDR3 sequence (DNA): TGCGCCAGCAGCTTGGGCGGGAGGACCGCAGATACGCAGTATTTT. Amino acids: CASSLGGRTADTQYF.